Listed below are T cell receptor beta chains from one sample, sequenced in a study of OX40 agonist ivuxolimab in advanced cancers. Sequencing was performed with immunoSEQ multiplex PCR; in TCRdb, only in-frame clones are kept and a portion is missing. The data show 92,000 or so clones, more than 80% seen once. The sample here was CD4+ or CD8+ T cells sorted from blood, taken in a trial of the OX40 agonist ivuxolimab. These receptors came from an adult with an advanced solid tumor such as melanoma, head and neck, liver or kidney cancer. The CDR3 runs from the conserved cysteine through the conserved F or W. D genes are given only for firm matches. Size tells how often a clone was seen (once, few, many) or the class of an expanded clone, and some rows leave it out.

NA	TRBV7-9	NA	TRBJ2-1	CASSRGYAEQFF	TGTGCCAGCAGCCGCGGCTACGCGGAGCAGTTCTTC
NA	TRBV9	NA	TRBJ2-2	CASNPLGSNTGELFF	TGTGCCAGCAACCCCTTGGGGTCGAACACCGGGGAGCTGTTTTTT
NA	TRBV7-3	NA	TRBJ2-1	CASSPKTTSGNEQFF	TGTGCCAGCAGCCCAAAGACCACCTCTGGCAATGAGCAGTTCTTC
TRBD2	TRBV2	NA	TRBJ2-5	CASSKRTSDRGETQYF	TGTGCCAGCAGTAAACGGACTAGCGACAGAGGAGAGACCCAGTACTTC
NA	TRBV19	NA	TRBJ2-2	CASNGGRNWRELFF	TGTGCCAGTAATGGGGGACGGAACTGGCGGGAGCTGTTTTTT
TRBD2	TRBV10-3	NA	TRBJ2-1	CAIKGGGLAGNEQFF	TGTGCCATCAAGGGAGGGGGACTAGCGGGAAATGAGCAGTTCTTC
NA	TRBV11-2	NA	TRBJ2-7	CASSESTSPSYEQYF	TGTGCCAGCAGCGAATCAACTAGCCCCTCCTACGAGCAGTACTTC
NA	TRBV20-1	few	TRBJ1-1	CSADGTEAFF	TGCAGTGCGGATGGCACTGAAGCTTTCTTT
TRBD1	TRBV5-1	NA	TRBJ2-7	CASSLAGGSYEQYF	TGCGCCAGCAGCTTGGCAGGGGGCTCCTACGAGCAGTACTTC
NA	TRBV5-1	once	TRBJ1-1	CASSKWGFTEAFF	TGCGCCAGCAGCAAATGGGGGTTCACTGAAGCTTTCTTT
NA	TRBV30	NA	TRBJ1-4	CAWSAGGQEVEKLFF	TGTGCCTGGAGTGCTGGCGGGCAAGAAGTTGAAAAACTGTTTTTT
NA	TRBV15	NA	TRBJ1-6	CATSRDGQNNSPLHF	TGTGCCACCAGCAGAGATGGACAGAATAATTCACCCCTCCACTTT
NA	TRBV9	NA	TRBJ2-3	CASSAGGRGTDTQYF	TGTGCCAGCAGCGCCGGGGGGCGGGGCACAGATACGCAGTATTTT
TRBD1	TRBV7-8	NA	TRBJ2-7	CASSFRTGGSYEQYF	TGTGCCAGCAGCTTTAGGACAGGGGGCTCCTACGAGCAGTACTTC
NA	TRBV5-1	NA	TRBJ1-2	CASSQGPIPSGNGYTF	TGCGCCAGCAGTCAGGGCCCCATCCCCTCCGGGAATGGCTACACCTTC
NA	TRBV5-1	few	TRBJ1-2	CASSLPGRGYTF	TGCGCCAGCAGCTTGCCGGGGAGAGGCTACACCTTC
TRBD2	TRBV5-1	few	TRBJ2-1	CASSHSGTSGNEQFF	TGCGCCAGCAGCCATTCGGGGACTAGCGGGAATGAGCAGTTCTTC
TRBD2	TRBV19	NA	TRBJ2-3	CASSDLGGRAGTDTQYF	TGTGCCAGTAGTGATCTTGGCGGGAGGGCCGGCACAGATACGCAGTATTTT
TRBD2	TRBV4-1	NA	TRBJ2-2	CASSQDWGGSRELFF	TGCGCCAGCAGCCAAGATTGGGGGGGGAGCAGGGAGCTGTTTTTT
TRBD1	TRBV6-5	NA	TRBJ2-5	CASRTGAAGETQYF	TGTGCCAGCAGGACAGGGGCCGCTGGGGAGACCCAGTACTTC
NA	TRBV30	NA	TRBJ1-4	CAWPGHRTGNTLGGNEKLFF	TGTGCCTGGCCGGGACACCGAACGGGAAACACACTTGGAGGTAATGAAAAACTGTTTTTT
NA	TRBV5-1	once	TRBJ1-4	CASSLVAGGATNEKLFF	TGCGCCAGCAGCTTGGTTGCGGGGGGCGCAACTAATGAAAAACTGTTTTTT
NA	TRBV6-5	once	TRBJ1-5	CASSLYRGNQPQHF	TGTGCCAGCAGTTTATATAGGGGAAATCAGCCCCAGCATTTT
NA	TRBV30	NA	TRBJ1-6	CAWSPDPPLHF	TGTGCCTGGAGTCCAGATCCACCCCTCCACTTT
NA	TRBV5-6	NA	TRBJ2-7	CASSFTDYSYEQYF	TGTGCCAGCAGCTTTACAGACTATTCCTACGAGCAGTACTTC
NA	TRBV4-3	NA	TRBJ2-7	CASSQDSDPAYEQYF	TGCGCCAGCAGCCAAGATTCAGACCCAGCCTACGAGCAGTACTTC
TRBD1	TRBV7-6	NA	TRBJ1-1	CASSFRGTGVTEAFF	TGTGCCAGCAGCTTTCGAGGGACAGGGGTGACTGAAGCTTTCTTT
NA	TRBV15	once	TRBJ2-3	CATSRVGLARDTQYF	TGTGCCACCAGCAGAGTCGGGCTAGCGCGAGATACGCAGTATTTT
NA	TRBV11-2	NA	TRBJ1-4	CASCAGPWTNEKLFF	TGTGCCAGCTGTGCGGGACCTTGGACTAATGAAAAACTGTTTTTT
NA	TRBV29-1	NA	TRBJ2-1	CSVSPQVYSTNEQFF	TGCAGCGTTTCCCCCCAGGTGTACTCCACCAATGAGCAGTTCTTC
NA	TRBV6-5	NA	TRBJ1-2	CASGFIGGGYYGYTF	TGTGCCAGCGGATTTATAGGGGGAGGTTACTATGGCTACACCTTC
NA	TRBV7-8	NA	TRBJ2-3	CASSLDGASTDTQYF	TGTGCCAGCAGCTTAGATGGGGCAAGCACAGATACGCAGTATTTT
NA	TRBV6-5	NA	TRBJ2-2	CALGTENTGELFF	TGTGCCCTCGGGACGGAAAACACCGGGGAGCTGTTTTTT
TRBD1	TRBV9	NA	TRBJ1-5	CASSLLGQERSSNQPQHF	TGTGCCAGCAGCCTTTTGGGACAGGAAAGGTCCAGCAATCAGCCCCAGCATTTT
NA	TRBV5-1	NA	TRBJ2-1	CASSLTMRGEQFF	TGCGCCAGCAGCTTGACGATGAGAGGTGAGCAGTTCTTC
NA	TRBV27	NA	TRBJ1-6	CASSLINSPLHF	TGTGCCAGCAGTTTAATAAATTCACCCCTCCACTTT
TRBD1	TRBV5-4	NA	TRBJ1-2	CASSSGQGWDGYTF	TGTGCCAGCAGCTCGGGACAGGGTTGGGATGGCTACACCTTC
NA	TRBV19	NA	TRBJ2-3	CASSIQAGLRDTQYF	TGTGCCAGTAGTATACAAGCGGGCCTGCGGGATACGCAGTATTTT
NA	TRBV7-2	NA	TRBJ2-3	CASSPLTRRGADTQYF	TGTGCCAGCAGCCCTCTTACTAGAAGGGGAGCAGATACGCAGTATTTT
NA	TRBV19	NA	TRBJ2-1	CASSIPGTRNYNEQFF	TGTGCCAGTAGTATCCCCGGGACAAGGAATTACAATGAGCAGTTCTTC
NA	TRBV4-3	few	TRBJ2-1	CASSQDHDRAGSSGNEQFF	TGCGCCAGCAGCCAAGATCATGATCGGGCGGGGTCGTCTGGCAATGAGCAGTTCTTC
TRBD2	TRBV27	NA	TRBJ2-3	CARCSSGGATDTQYF	TGTGCCAGATGTTCTAGCGGGGGGGCCACAGATACGCAGTATTTT
NA	TRBV7-2	NA	TRBJ1-3	CASSLEAMAPGNTIYF	TGTGCCAGCAGCTTAGAGGCTATGGCGCCCGGAAACACCATATATTTT
TRBD1	TRBV5-1	NA	TRBJ1-2	CASSPNRGSDYGYTF	TGCGCCAGCAGCCCGAACAGGGGAAGTGACTATGGCTACACCTTC
NA	TRBV12-5	NA	TRBJ2-1	CASGLESEQFF	TGTGCTAGTGGTTTAGAGAGTGAGCAGTTCTTC
TRBD2	TRBV5-1	few	TRBJ2-1	CASSYGLAGANEQFF	TGCGCCAGCAGCTACGGACTAGCGGGAGCTAATGAGCAGTTCTTC
TRBD2	TRBV5-1	NA	TRBJ2-7	CASNWGGGYEQYF	TGCGCCAGCAACTGGGGGGGTGGCTACGAGCAGTACTTC